This T cell receptor beta chain was recorded in a study of cytomegalovirus exposure and HLA in healthy donors. Points from the study as a whole: A missense DCLRE1C variant was associated with V- and J-gene trimming of TCR beta chains in a later analysis, and an independent cohort replicated the association. Cytomegalovirus-associated status was assigned to fewer than 200 TCR beta chains. Roughly uniform depth of sequencing across donors was assumed in presence/absence analyses.

A note on this clone: Its antigen remains unknown.

The PCR was carried out with 60 Vbeta primers and 13 Jbeta primers. TCRdb keeps only in-frame clones here, not all; method: immunoSEQ multiplex PCR. The sample contains fewer than 250,000 clones, about four fifths of which appear only once. Material for sequencing was PBMCs. The source is a woman aged 50 to 65 in good health and CMV-seropositive.

CDR3 sequence: CASSQELRGTVYGYTF. DNA of the CDR3: TGTGCCAGCAGCCAAGAACTTCGTGGGACAGTATATGGCTACACCTTC. The chain carries TRBV4-2 and TRBJ1-2, with TRBD1 identical over 7 bases. CDR3 length: 16 amino acids. Unmatched junction bases numbered 9, after V lost 0 bases and J lost 5 bases. Germline V gives CDR1 LGHNA, CDR2 YNFKEQ.